The 27 T cell receptor beta chains below come from one sample, sequenced in a study of CD8 T cells in Susac syndrome. Reverse transcription of about 0.45 to 1 ug RNA was performed with random hexamers. TCRdb redid the calling of the immunoSEQ multiplex PCR reads with MiXCR, one entry per CDR3 protein. Here the sample spans around 59,000 distinct CDR3 sequences, approximately 94% being singletons. The sample consisted of CD8+ T cells from PBMCs. The receptors stem from a human donor in good health.

V is TRBV5-5 and J is TRBJ1-1, with D unclear. There are 14 residues in the CDR3. Trimming removed 1 base from V and 0 bases from J, with 7 bases in between. CDR1 SGHKS and CDR2 YYEKEE come from the germline V gene (reference sequence). The CDR3 DNA follows: TGTGCCAGCAGCTTGCGGGGATTGAACACTGAAGCTTTCTTT. Translation gives CASSLRGLNTEAFF.

The CDR3 DNA follows: TGCGCCAGCAGCCAAGATCTTGGGATCAGGGGGGAGCAGTACTTC. This codes for CASSQDLGIRGEQYF. The chain employs TRBV4-3 and TRBJ2-7; TRBD1 agrees at 7 bases. CDR3 length: 15 residues. CDR1 and CDR2 from the germline V gene are LGHNA and YSLEER. The V gene end was trimmed by 0 bases and the J gene end by 7 bases; junction bases not matched to a gene: 9.

In this sample, this clonotype turned up once. The rearrangement uses TRBV7-6 and TRBJ1-1, with TRBD1 matching over 7 bases. V lost 3 bases to trimming and J lost 6 bases; unmatched junction nucleotides: 4. The CDR3 has 13 amino acids. Germline V gene sequence: CDR1 SGHVS, CDR2 FNYEAQ. The CDR3 DNA reads TGTGCCAGCAGCTTGACAGGGATCTCTGAAGCTTTCTTT. It translates to CASSLTGISEAFF. The whole variable domain, remainder taken from reference TRBV7-6 and TRBJ1-1, is GAGVSQSPRYKVTKRGQDVALRCDPISGHVSLYWYRQALGQGPEFLTYFNYEAQQDKSGLPNDRFSAERPEGSISTLTIQRTEQRDSAMYRCASSLTGISEAFFGQGTRLTVV.

This clonotype was seen once. The rearrangement uses TRBV9 and TRBJ1-5, with TRBD1 as a possible D gene (5 bases). The V end lost 0 bases, the J end lost 2 bases, and 6 bases lay between the germline ends. Germline V CDR1 and CDR2: SGDLS, YYNGEE. This CDR3 contains 14 residues. CDR3 sequence (DNA): TGTGCCAGCAGCGTAGAACAGGGCAATCAGCCCCAGCATTTT. It translates to CASSVEQGNQPQHF.

V usage is TRBV2 and J usage is TRBJ2-3, with a weak D call TRBD1 (5 bases). Germline V gene data show CDR1 as SNHLY and CDR2 as FYNNEI. V gave up 0 bases and J gave up 4 bases, with 5 bases separating them. CDR3 length: 13 amino acids. The DNA for the CDR3 is TGTGCCAGCAGTGAAGCGGGGCCAGATACGCAGTATTTT. This codes for CASSEAGPDTQYF.

V gene TRBV19 combines with J gene TRBJ1-1; maybe TRBD1 (5 bases). In germline, CDR1 is LNHDA, CDR2 SQIVND (reference sequence). CDR3 length equals 13 residues. V was pared by 1 base and J by 6 bases, with 9 bases between. The CDR3 DNA sequence: TGTGCCAGTAGTATAGGGGGCAGGGCTGAAGCTTTCTTT. Translating gives CASSIGGRAEAFF.

This chain joins TRBV29-1 and TRBJ1-2; no clear D. Germline CDR1 is SQVTM and CDR2 is ANQGSEA. The CDR3 extends over 11 amino acids. Trimming shortened V by 4 bases and J by 8 bases, and 11 bases separated the two germline ends. The DNA of the CDR3 is TGCAGCGTTGTGTCCGGGTTAGGCTACACCTTC. Its protein is CSVVSGLGYTF.

The DNA for the CDR3 is TGTGCCAGCAGTTTGTCCAGAGTCGACTATGGCTACACCTTC. This translates into CASSLSRVDYGYTF. The chain couples TRBV12-3 or TRBV12-4 to TRBJ1-2, with D hard to call. V was shortened by 3 bases and J by 3 bases, with 11 bases between the two germline ends. This CDR3 has 14 amino acids.

The V and J genes are TRBV11-2 and TRBJ1-2; D remains unclear. The germline V gene has CDR1 SGHAT and CDR2 FQNNGV. CDR3 length: 13 amino acids. Trimming left V 4 bases short and J 7 bases short, with 13 bases between. CDR3 in amino acids: CASSSRPNGGYTF. The CDR3 region has the DNA TGTGCCAGCAGCTCACGACCGAATGGTGGCTACACCTTC. Combining the CDR3 with reference TRBV11-2 and TRBJ1-2 gives the whole variable domain EAGVAQSPRYKIIEKRQSVAFWCNPISGHATLYWYQQILGQGPKLLIQFQNNGVVDDSQLPKDRFSAERLKGVDSTLKIQPAKLEDSAVYLCASSSRPNGGYTFGSGTRLTVV.

V gene TRBV7-6 combines with J gene TRBJ2-3, with a possible D match to TRBD2 (5 bases). The CDR3 totals 15 residues. V dropped 1 base and J dropped 6 bases, with 14 bases sitting between them. Germline loops: CDR1 SGHVS, CDR2 FNYEAQ. The CDR3 DNA is TGTGCCAGCAGCTTAGAAGCGGAGGAGCGGGATACGCAGTATTTT. It yields the protein CASSLEAEERDTQYF.

The rearrangement links TRBV3-1 to TRBJ1-1, with no clear D. The CDR3 loop spans 13 amino acids. Germline V gene sequence: CDR1 LGHDT, CDR2 YNNKEL (reference sequence). Between the trimmed V and J ends, which lost 0 bases and 4 bases, there was a span of 6 bases. CDR3 in amino acids: CASSQDLGTEAFF. The CDR3 DNA follows: TGTGCCAGCAGCCAAGATCTGGGCACTGAAGCTTTCTTT.

The chain combines TRBV6-2 or TRBV6-3 with TRBJ2-5; weak D call: TRBD2 (5 bases). This CDR3 is built from 12 residues. Between the trimmed V and J ends, which lost 5 bases and 5 bases, there was a span of 9 bases. CDR1 MNHEY and CDR2 SVGEGT come from the germline V gene. This CDR3 is CASSRDRETQYF. CDR3 sequence (DNA): TGTGCCAGCAGTCGGGATCGGGAGACCCAGTACTTC.

This chain links TRBV20-1 with TRBJ2-3; the match to TRBD2 covers 11 bases. From germline, CDR1 is DFQATT and CDR2 SNEGSKA (reference sequence). The J segment lost 2 bases and the V segment lost 5 bases, leaving 6 bases of the junction unmatched. The CDR3 consists of 15 residues. Here the CDR3 reads CSAQLGLADTDTQYF. In DNA form, the CDR3 reads TGCAGTGCTCAGCTGGGACTAGCGGACACAGATACGCAGTATTTT.

This chain uses TRBV9 with TRBJ2-5; perhaps D is TRBD1 or TRBD2 (5 bases each). Germline V gene sequence: CDR1 SGDLS, CDR2 YYNGEE. V lost 4 bases and J lost 0, with 16 bases in between. This CDR3 comprises 16 residues. DNA for the CDR3: TGTGCCAGCAGCCCCCGAACCGGGACGGACCAAGAGACCCAGTACTTC. Translating gives CASSPRTGTDQETQYF.

This clonotype is a singleton in its sample. CDR3 sequence (DNA): TGTGCCATCAGTGAGTCGGGGGTGAGCAATCAGCCCCAGCATTTT. Residues: CAISESGVSNQPQHF. The chain links TRBV10-3 to TRBJ1-5; D is perhaps TRBD1 (5 bases). There are 15 residues in the CDR3. V was trimmed by 0 bases and J by 1 base, leaving 7 bases between them. Germline values: CDR1 ENHRY, CDR2 SYGVKD.

The genes are TRBV15 and TRBJ2-7, with D uncertain. Germline V gene lookup returns CDR1 LNHNV and CDR2 YYDKDF (reference sequence). CDR3 size: 12 residues. With 10 bases removed from V and 6 bases from J, the gap between germline ends came to 16 bases. CDR3 protein: CAIDSDLGEQYF. DNA of the CDR3: TGTGCCATCGACTCAGATCTGGGCGAGCAGTACTTC. Drawing the rest from reference TRBV15 and TRBJ2-7, the complete variable domain is DAMVIQNPRYQVTQFGKPVTLSCSQTLNHNVMYWYQQKSSQAPKLLFHYYDKDFNNEADTPDNFQSRRPNTSFCFLDIRSPGLGDTAMYLCAIDSDLGEQYFGPGTRLTVT.

The chain carries TRBV29-1 and TRBJ2-2; 7 bases are a match to TRBD1. Looked up from germline, CDR1 is SQVTM and CDR2 is ANQGSEA. The CDR3 is 14 residues long. V was clipped by 7 bases and J by 4 bases; unmatched bases: 9. The CDR3 loop reads CSGEQGWGTGELFF. CDR3 coding DNA: TGCAGCGGCGAACAGGGGTGGGGCACCGGGGAGCTGTTTTTT.

The J gene is TRBJ2-5, the V gene TRBV12-3 or TRBV12-4, with D possibly TRBD2 on 7 matching bases. This CDR3 contains 14 residues. Deletions cut 6 bases from V and 1 base from J, with 12 bases between. The chain's CDR3 is CASSWGGSQETQYF. The CDR3 DNA reads as TGTGCCAGCAGCTGGGGGGGCTCCCAAGAGACCCAGTACTTC.

This chain connects TRBV6-4 to TRBJ1-1; D uncertain. The CDR3 runs to 14 residues. Germline V gene lookup returns CDR1 MRHNA and CDR2 SNTAGT. V gave up 0 bases and J gave up 5 bases, with 10 bases separating them. The CDR3 coding sequence is TGTGCCAGCAGTGACTCGACACGAGGGACTGAAGCTTTCTTT. Its translation: CASSDSTRGTEAFF.

This chain joins TRBV11-2 and TRBJ2-1, with TRBD2 identical over 8 bases. This CDR3 spans 14 amino acids. CDR1 is SGHAT, CDR2 FQNNGV, per germline. V was clipped by 6 bases and J by 1 base; unmatched bases: 2. The CDR3 nucleotides read TGTGCCAGCAGGGGCGGGGGGTCCTACAATGAGCAGTTCTTC. Its translation: CASRGGGSYNEQFF.

The genes are TRBV9 and TRBJ2-7, with D possibly TRBD1 on 6 matching bases. V lost 0 bases and J lost 2, with 12 bases in between. The CDR3 totals 15 residues. Germline V gives CDR1 SGDLS, CDR2 YYNGEE. The CDR3 DNA reads TGTGCCAGCAGCGTAGCGCCAGGGGATACCTACGAGCAGTACTTC. Translated: CASSVAPGDTYEQYF.

The chain links TRBV28 to TRBJ1-1; D gene ambiguous. Germline V gene sequence: CDR1 MDHEN, CDR2 SYDVKM. CDR3 length equals 17 residues. Trimming pared 5 bases from V and 0 bases from J, leaving 19 bases between. This chain's CDR3 is CASSPERPWGMNTEAFF. CDR3 DNA sequence: TGTGCCAGCAGTCCCGAGAGACCTTGGGGAATGAACACTGAAGCTTTCTTT.

This clonotype occurred a few times. CDR3 coding DNA: TGCAGCGTCTTGGGGTTCTCCTACGAGCAGTACTTC. Its translation: CSVLGFSYEQYF. V is TRBV29-1 and J is TRBJ2-7; D not certain. Deletions cut 6 bases from V and 0 bases from J, with 9 bases between. The CDR3 loop spans 12 amino acids. CDR1 is SQVTM and CDR2 is ANQGSEA in the germline V gene.

The chain uses TRBV13 and TRBJ2-7; a weak D match, TRBD2 (6 bases). Trimming removed 6 bases at V and 0 bases at J, with 15 bases between. CDR3 length: 15 residues. From germline, CDR1 is PRHDT and CDR2 FYEKMQ (reference sequence). CDR3 DNA sequence: TGTGCCAGCAGTGGAAGGCGGGAATCCTCCTACGAGCAGTACTTC. It codes for CASSGRRESSYEQYF.

The chain carries TRBV7-2 and TRBJ1-5, with 11 bases identical to TRBD1. Unmatched junction bases numbered 3, after V lost 3 bases and J lost 5 bases. CDR1 and CDR2 (germline): SGHTA, FQGNSA. CDR3 length: 15 amino acids. The CDR3 sequence: CASSFGQGAHQPQHF. CDR3 bases: TGTGCCAGCAGCTTCGGACAGGGGGCTCATCAGCCCCAGCATTTT.

This rearrangement joins TRBV7-6 to TRBJ1-2; a weak D match, TRBD1 (5 bases). The CDR3 has 15 residues. Germline CDR1 is SGHVS and CDR2 is FNYEAQ. V lost 1 base, J lost 8 bases, and 17 bases lay in between. CDR3 nucleotides: TGTGCCAGCAGCTTAGGGAGGGGCCCTAACGACGGCTACACCTTC. Its translation: CASSLGRGPNDGYTF.

V gene TRBV19 combines with J gene TRBJ1-2, with unresolved D. CDR1 LNHDA and CDR2 SQIVND come from the germline V gene (reference sequence). Trimming took 6 bases from V and 4 from J, leaving 9 bases between them. The CDR3 is made up of 12 amino acids. CDR3 residues: CASSWSGYGYTF. The CDR3 nucleotides are TGTGCCAGTAGCTGGAGCGGCTATGGCTACACCTTC.